This T cell receptor beta chain is drawn from a study of shared clonotypes between healthy human individuals. Trimming removed 4 bases from V and 4 bases from J, with 12 bases in between. Germline V gives CDR1 SGHVS, CDR2 FNYEAQ. The CDR3 is made up of 14 amino acids. Generated by immunoSEQ multiplex PCR, the TCRdb table keeps only in-frame clones and is missing some. The sample contains about 1 million clones, about 75% of which appear only once. This sequence was found in a man between 18 and 35 years old in good health. Specimen: memory CD4+ T cells sorted from blood. Subset meaning: CD45RA-negative fraction. The V and J genes are TRBV7-6 and TRBJ2-3, with unresolved D. The CDR3 region is CASSSEIFADTQYF. The CDR3, as DNA: TGTGCCAGCAGCTCAGAGATTTTTGCAGATACGCAGTATTTT.